The clone carrying this TCR beta chain was detected only a few times. TCRdb's copy holds only in-frame clones and misses some; the assay was immunoSEQ multiplex PCR. The sample records some 90,000 clones, around 87% being singletons. The V end was cut by 5 bases, the J end by 6 bases, with 11 bases between. Germline V gene sequence: CDR1 LNHDA, CDR2 SQIVND (reference sequence). The CDR3 is 13 residues long. The record originates from a study of OX40 agonist ivuxolimab in advanced cancers. For the study at large: Ivuxolimab, an antibody acting as an agonist of OX40 (CD134), was used to treat patients.

The specimen was CD4+ or CD8+ T cells sorted from blood, collected in a trial of the OX40 agonist ivuxolimab. The rearrangement links TRBV19 to TRBJ2-4; D perhaps matches TRBD2 (6 bases). The TCR originated in an adult with an advanced solid tumor such as melanoma, head and neck, liver or kidney cancer. The chain's CDR3 is CASSVGRANIQYF. CDR3 sequence (DNA): TGTGCCAGTAGTGTCGGGAGAGCAAACATTCAGTACTTC.